One sample yielded the 23 T cell receptor beta chains listed below, sequenced in a study of HIV-infected patients and healthy controls. Reverse transcription used around 500 ng RNA and constant-region primers for alpha and beta. Each of the alpha and beta chains got its own library through chain-specific third strand synthesis with indices. TCRdb re-called the 5' RACE reads through MiXCR, storing one row per CDR3 protein. The table lists 10,000 or so distinct CDR3 sequences, around 5.2% of them singletons. Whole blood was used without fractionation, so all unsorted peripheral T cells were included. The material was blood, obtained before antiretroviral therapy. All receptors derive from an adult with HIV infection.

By sample fraction, this clonotype is medium-sized. The chain has TRBV19 and TRBJ1-5; TRBD1 might be the D (6 bases). V was shortened by 6 bases and J by 1 base, with 13 bases between the two germline ends. Germline V CDR1 and CDR2: LNHDA, SQIVND (reference sequence). CDR3 length: 15 residues. CDR3 residues: CASSITGMSNQPQHF. CDR3 nucleotide sequence: TGTGCCAGTAGCATCACAGGGATGAGCAATCAGCCCCAGCATTTT.

At least ten counts were recorded for this clonotype. The CDR3 protein is CASSHRANTEAFF. CDR3 bases: TGTGCCAGCAGCCACAGGGCCAACACTGAAGCTTTCTTT. The chain has TRBV12-3 or TRBV12-4 and TRBJ1-1; maybe TRBD1 (6 bases). This CDR3 contains 13 residues. V lost 6 bases, J lost 2 bases, and 10 bases lay in between.

Many counts were recorded for this clonotype. The J gene is TRBJ1-1, the V gene TRBV6-2 or TRBV6-3; D unresolved. From germline, CDR1 is MNHEY and CDR2 SVGEGT. With 5 bases removed from V and 1 base from J, the gap between germline ends came to 8 bases. CDR3 length: 13 amino acids. Here the CDR3 DNA reads TGTGCCAGCAGTCGATCGGAGAACACTGAAGCTTTCTTT. Its protein is CASSRSENTEAFF.

This clonotype was seen repeatedly, ten times or more. V is TRBV24-1 and J is TRBJ1-1; tentatively, D is TRBD1 (6 bases). Germline lookup yields CDR1 KGHDR and CDR2 SFDVKD. Deletions cut 3 bases from V and 8 bases from J, with 9 bases between. There are 12 residues in the CDR3. Here the CDR3 reads CATSDVGTEAFF. CDR3 nucleotide sequence: TGTGCCACCAGTGATGTCGGGACAGAAGCTTTCTTT.

This clonotype appeared many times. An end of the junction does not agree with germline; a read error may underlie this. This chain uses TRBV24-1 with TRBJ2-1, with D perhaps assigned TRBD1 or TRBD2 (6 bases each). CDR1 and CDR2 (germline): KGHDR, SFDVKD. The CDR3 length is 16 residues. The CDR3 sequence: CATSDFPQGFVEGRIF. The CDR3 DNA is TGTGCCACCAGTGATTTCCCCCAGGGGTTTGTGGAGGGCCGGATCTTC.

In its sample, this clonotype is medium-sized (0.01 to 0.1%). The chain has TRBV27 and TRBJ1-5, with a weak D call TRBD1 (5 bases). Germline V CDR1 and CDR2: MNHEY, SMNVEV (reference sequence). This CDR3 is 15 amino acids long. V dropped 2 bases and J dropped 0 bases, with 8 bases sitting between them. CDR3 sequence: CASSLGANSNQPQHF. As DNA, the CDR3 is TGTGCCAGCAGTTTAGGGGCTAATAGCAATCAGCCCCAGCATTTT.

Many counts were recorded for this clonotype. The chain recombines TRBV7-8 with TRBJ2-5; D uncertain. V dropped 5 bases and J dropped 4 bases, with 5 bases sitting between them. Germline CDR1 SGHVS, CDR2 FQNEAQ. This CDR3 is built from 11 residues. In nucleotides, the CDR3 is TGTGCCAGCAGCCCTAGAGAGACCCAGTACTTC. It translates to CASSPRETQYF. The whole variable domain, remainder taken from reference TRBV7-8 and TRBJ2-5, is GAGVSQSPRYKVAKRGQDVALRCDPISGHVSLFWYQQALGQGPEFLTYFQNEAQLDKSGLPSDRFFAERPEGSVSTLKIQRTQQEDSAVYLCASSPRETQYFGPGTRLLVL.

This clonotype was observed many times. V usage is TRBV28 and J usage is TRBJ2-1; 11 positions agree with TRBD2. V lost 6 bases to trimming and J lost 3 bases; unmatched junction nucleotides: 7. CDR1 and CDR2 from the germline V gene are MDHEN and SYDVKM. This CDR3 has 16 amino acids. The CDR3 region has the DNA TGTGCCAGCAGACGACTAGCGGGGAGTTTCTACAATGAGCAGTTCTTC. The encoded protein is CASRRLAGSFYNEQFF. Filled out from reference TRBV28 and TRBJ2-1, the complete variable domain reads DVKVTQSSRYLVKRTGEKVFLECVQDMDHENMFWYRQDPGLGLRLIYFSYDVKMKEKGDIPEGYSVSREKKERFSLILESASTNQTSMYLCASRRLAGSFYNEQFFGPGTRLTVL.

This clonotype has a count of ten or more. The chain employs TRBV29-1 and TRBJ2-5; no clear D gene. This CDR3 region has 13 residues. Trimming cost V 5 bases and J 2 bases, with 12 bases left between them. Germline V gives CDR1 SQVTM, CDR2 ANQGSEA. Here the CDR3 reads CSVITTDQETQYF. The CDR3, as DNA: TGCAGCGTTATCACGACGGATCAAGAGACCCAGTACTTC.

This clonotype came up many times. The chain links TRBV20-1 to TRBJ2-4; no clear D. Trimming stripped 0 bases from V and 0 bases from J, with 9 bases between. CDR3 length: 15 amino acids. CDR1 is DFQATT, CDR2 SNEGSKA, per germline (reference sequence). The DNA for the CDR3 is TGCAGTGCTAGAGATGGCGGAGTAGCCAAAAACATTCAGTACTTC. Residues: CSARDGGVAKNIQYF.

This clonotype is medium-sized. The V call is TRBV28, the J call TRBJ1-5; D remains unclear. The CDR3 length is 14 residues. The V end lost 8 bases, the J end lost 0 bases, and 11 bases lay between the germline ends. From germline, CDR1 is MDHEN and CDR2 SYDVKM. The CDR3: CASCTPYSNQPQHF. The CDR3 coding sequence is TGTGCCAGCTGTACACCGTATAGCAATCAGCCCCAGCATTTT.

The CDR3 here is CASSQVGTGDADTQYF. The CDR3 DNA sequence: TGCGCCAGCAGCCAAGTGGGGACGGGAGACGCAGATACGCAGTATTTT. This sequence joins TRBV4-1 and TRBJ2-3; TRBD2 is a possible D gene (6 bases). Trimming left V 1 base short and J 4 bases short, with 15 bases between. The CDR3 sequence is 16 residues long. The germline V gene has CDR1 MGHRA and CDR2 YSYEKL.

By frequency in the sample, this clonotype is medium-sized. J is TRBJ2-7 and V is TRBV11-2; D is unclear. Germline V gene lookup returns CDR1 SGHAT and CDR2 FQNNGV. The CDR3 runs to 14 residues. V dropped 5 bases and J dropped 8 bases, with 19 bases sitting between them. CDR3 amino acids: CASSPQMTPRKQYF. CDR3 nucleotides: TGTGCCAGCAGCCCCCAGATGACTCCACGAAAGCAGTACTTC.

Ten or more counts support this clonotype. The rearrangement joins TRBV20-1 to TRBJ1-2, with D possibly TRBD1 on 5 matching bases. The CDR3 runs to 16 residues. V gave up 0 bases and J gave up 13 bases, with 27 bases separating them. Germline V gene lookup returns CDR1 DFQATT and CDR2 SNEGSKA (reference sequence). CDR3 loop: CSARDLYSGRHMGVTF. DNA for the CDR3: TGCAGTGCTAGAGACCTTTACTCGGGACGCCACATGGGGGTCACCTTC.

By its share, this clonotype is medium-sized. The chain uses TRBV20-1 and TRBJ2-1; 11 positions match TRBD2. With 3 bases clipped from V and 10 bases from J, the junction kept 11 bases outside the gene matches. The CDR3 runs to 15 residues. Germline V lookup: CDR1 DFQATT, CDR2 SNEGSKA (reference sequence). The CDR3 nucleotides read TGCAGTGCTAGCCCCCTAGCGGGAGGTCCCACCGAGCAGTTCTTC. Translated: CSASPLAGGPTEQFF.

This clonotype came up many times. V gene TRBV9 combines with J gene TRBJ2-1; D is perhaps TRBD2 (6 bases). Trimming left V 0 bases short and J 8 bases short, with 12 bases between. Germline V gene sequence: CDR1 SGDLS, CDR2 YYNGEE. The CDR3 is made up of 14 amino acids. The CDR3 is CASSVESGADEQFF. The CDR3 bases are TGTGCCAGCAGCGTAGAATCGGGAGCAGATGAGCAGTTCTTC.

This clonotype was seen only a few times. This sequence joins TRBV30 and TRBJ1-1; no firm D call. CDR1 is GTSNPN, CDR2 SVGIG, per germline (reference sequence). Deletions cut 4 bases from V and 1 base from J, with 10 bases between. CDR3 length equals 13 residues. The CDR3 DNA reads TGTGCCTGGAATTTAGACCCGAACACTGAAGCTTTCTTT. This sequence encodes CAWNLDPNTEAFF.

This clonotype was counted many times. The chain combines TRBV27 with TRBJ2-5; the D is unclear. Trimming removed 3 bases at V and 1 base at J, with 9 bases between. Germline-derived CDR1 and CDR2 are MNHEY and SMNVEV (reference sequence). This CDR3 comprises 14 residues. The CDR3 here is CASSFQSSQETQYF. As DNA, the CDR3 is TGTGCCAGCAGTTTTCAGTCCAGCCAAGAGACCCAGTACTTC.

In its sample, this clonotype is medium-sized. CDR3 coding DNA: TGTGCCAGCAGTTACTCGACTAGCACAGATACGCAGTATTTT. As protein: CASSYSTSTDTQYF. The chain recombines TRBV6-2 or TRBV6-3 with TRBJ2-3; D unclear. The CDR3 contains 14 residues. Germline V CDR1 and CDR2: MNHEY, SVGEGT. V lost 0 bases to trimming and J lost 0 bases, with 4 bases between them.

This clonotype has a count of ten or more. The CDR3 here is CASSWGWGNEQFF. The CDR3 DNA is TGTGCCAGTAGTTGGGGCTGGGGCAATGAGCAGTTCTTC. The chain joins TRBV19 to TRBJ2-1; D may be TRBD1 (5 bases). CDR3 length: 13 residues. Germline CDR1 LNHDA, CDR2 SQIVND (reference sequence). The germline V and J ends were trimmed by 5 bases and 6 bases, with 11 bases remaining between them.

This clonotype has at least ten counts. This CDR3 reads CSAGWRGGGFGTDTQYF. As DNA, the CDR3 is TGCAGTGCCGGCTGGAGGGGGGGAGGGTTTGGCACAGATACGCAGTATTTT. The chain has TRBV20-1 and TRBJ2-3; D is perhaps TRBD2 (7 bases). The CDR3 runs 17 residues. The V end lost 6 bases, the J end lost 1 base, and 23 bases lay between the germline ends. Germline CDR1 DFQATT, CDR2 SNEGSKA (reference sequence).

In its sample, this clonotype is large. The J gene is TRBJ2-3, the V gene TRBV6-5; 11 bases fit TRBD2. The trim removed 6 bases at V and 1 base at J, leaving 3 bases unmatched. There are 15 residues in the CDR3. The V gene's germline CDR1 is MNHEY and CDR2 SVGAGI. The CDR3 DNA is TGTGCCAGCAGAATGGGACTAGCGGGCACAGATACGCAGTATTTT. It specifies CASRMGLAGTDTQYF.

At least ten counts were recorded for this clonotype. This chain joins TRBV14 and TRBJ2-7, with D unclear. V dropped 4 bases and J dropped 7 bases, with 14 bases sitting between them. In germline, CDR1 is SGHDN, CDR2 FVKESK. The CDR3 spans 13 residues. The CDR3 is CASSLGRAVEQYF. DNA for the CDR3: TGTGCCAGCAGCCTGGGCCGGGCCGTGGAGCAGTACTTC.